This T cell receptor beta chain was recorded in a study of spatial heterogeneity in lung cancer. TCRdb re-called the 5' RACE reads with MiXCR, one entry per CDR3 protein. The sample carries more than 85,000 distinct CDR3 sequences, around 9% recorded once. There are a few counts of this clonotype. This CDR3 has 13 amino acids. Looked up from germline, CDR1 is MGHDK and CDR2 is SYGVNS. Trimming took 7 bases from V and 6 from J, leaving 10 bases between them. Noted time point: sample taken at primary tumor resection. Sequencing was performed on whole RNA extracted from tumor and nontumor lung tissue, or from frozen PBMC, and the material was left unsorted.

The material sequenced was PBMCs, taken at surgery. The source is a male donor with early-stage non-small cell lung cancer. This chain uses TRBV25-1 with TRBJ1-6; D gene ambiguous. The CDR3 spells CASTDQANSPLHF. The CDR3 DNA sequence: TGTGCCAGCACTGACCAGGCTAATTCACCCCTCCACTTT.